This TCR beta chain was recorded in a study of glioma-infiltrating T cells after dendritic cell vaccination. Primers: 60 V beta forward and 13 J beta reverse. This table comes from immunoSEQ multiplex PCR, and its TCRdb copy is limited to in-frame clones, with some not included. The top ten hold approximately 2.3% of the sample, which has tens of thousands of clones, more than 65% seen once. The CDR3 extends over 12 amino acids. Germline assignment: CDR1 MNHNS and CDR2 SASEGT. V lost 7 bases, J lost 7 bases, and 12 bases lay in between. The clonotype originates from a human donor with glioblastoma. Sample: blood, taken before dendritic cell vaccination. V gene TRBV6-1 combines with J gene TRBJ2-3, with TRBD2 as a possible D gene (5 bases). In DNA form, the CDR3 reads TGTGCCAGCACCTTCACTAGTCATACGCAGTATTTT. As protein: CASTFTSHTQYF.